What follows is one T cell receptor (beta chain) and its context. No antigen is known for it. Trimming took 4 bases from V and 6 from J, leaving 4 bases between them. Germline CDR1 and CDR2: SGHTS and YDEGEE. The CDR3 is 10 residues long. The data are from a study of shared clonotypes between healthy human individuals. Profiling relied on immunoSEQ multiplex PCR, and the TCRdb table lists in-frame clones only, not all of them. The data show some 900,000 clones, about three quarters seen once. Study results and caveats: Since donors were few, the genetic and exposure-history diversity represented was limited. On the whole, naive subsets had larger estimated richness than memory subsets had. The naive CD4 repertoires of several donors were compared, and roughly 5% of clonotypes were shared.

The authors divided CD4+ cells into CD45RA+ naive and CD45RA-negative memory subsets. This receptor was identified in a young man in good health. The material sequenced was memory CD4+ T cells sorted from blood. This sample's subset: CD45RA-negative fraction. This chain connects TRBV5-8 to TRBJ2-5; D is unclear. CDR3 residues: CASSRKTQYF. CDR3 coding DNA: TGTGCCAGCAGCCGTAAGACCCAGTACTTC.